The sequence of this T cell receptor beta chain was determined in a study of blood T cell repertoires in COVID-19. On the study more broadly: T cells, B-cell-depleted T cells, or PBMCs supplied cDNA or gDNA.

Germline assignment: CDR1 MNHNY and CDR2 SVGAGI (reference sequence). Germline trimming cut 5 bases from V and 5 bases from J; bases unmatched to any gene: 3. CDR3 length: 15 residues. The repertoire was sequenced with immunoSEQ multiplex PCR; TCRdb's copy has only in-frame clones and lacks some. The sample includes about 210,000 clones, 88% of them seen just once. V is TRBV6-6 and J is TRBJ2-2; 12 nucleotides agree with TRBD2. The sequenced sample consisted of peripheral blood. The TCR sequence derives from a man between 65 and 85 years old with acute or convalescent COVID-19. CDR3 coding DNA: TGTGCCAGCAGTACCACTAGCGGGAGGACCGGGGAGCTGTTTTTT. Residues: CASSTTSGRTGELFF.